Here is one T cell receptor (beta chain) with its context. Its antigen remains undetermined. The input lacks base qualities; no much larger clone sits a single base away. The sample originates from a study of OX40 agonist ivuxolimab in advanced cancers. Looking at the study overall: The costimulatory receptor OX40 (CD134) was targeted by ivuxolimab, a fully human IgG2 agonistic monoclonal antibody. Intravenous ivuxolimab was administered to patients every 2 weeks at six dose levels: 0.01, 0.1, 0.3, 1.5, 3 and 10 mg/kg. Of the roughly 52 dose-escalation patients, hepatocellular carcinoma was present in around 19, melanoma in approximately 15, renal cell carcinoma in 9 and head and neck cancer in 9. The dose-escalation cohort was almost 85% male with a mean age of approximately 60 years, ranging from 23 to 79. Patients were allowed to have had prior anti-PD-1, anti-PD-L1 or anti-CTLA-4 therapy, and 40% of the dose-escalation patients had been treated with checkpoint inhibitors. Partial responses occurred in three dose-escalation patients: two with cutaneous melanoma and one with hepatocellular carcinoma. Peripheral TCRbeta sequencing aimed to test whether ivuxolimab altered TCR sequence diversity and caused clonal T-cell expansion. The paper reports the monotherapy dose-escalation portion (N of about 47 patients) of the phase I ivuxolimab trial. Beyond this particular receptor, the publication reports: At doses of 0.1 to 3.0 mg/kg, clonal expansion of both CD4+ and CD8+ T cells in blood was seen between baseline and week 6. Partial responders in the 0.1-3.0 mg/kg groups had among the lowest normalized peripheral clonal expansion, especially among CD8+ T cells. Low levels of normalized T-cell clonal expansion were also seen in some patients who did not respond. After ivuxolimab, CD8+ T cells had more expanded clones than CD4+ T cells on average. Antigen specificity was not determined for the clonally expanded peripheral T cells.

The trial excluded patients who had a history of autoimmune disease or were on systemic immunosuppression. Peripheral blood for TCR sequencing was drawn from every dose cohort at baseline, at cycle 4 day 1 and at cycle 7 day 1. The samples were taken from a phase I, first-in-human, multicenter, open-label dose-escalation trial of ivuxolimab. Adults with locally advanced or metastatic head and neck squamous cell, hepatocellular, melanoma or renal cell carcinoma were enrolled in the trial. Before TCR sequencing, CD4+ T cells and CD8+ T cells were sorted from peripheral blood as separate populations. Genomic DNA was isolated from the sorted cells so that the TCRbeta CDR3 region could be sequenced. The immunoSEQ Assay was used for sequencing of TCRbeta CDR3 regions. Not all clones reach the TCRdb copy of this immuneACCESS table, which keeps in-frame sequences only. Checked studies attribute under half of the gap to unresolved V genes and leave the rest unexplained. The sample yields some 130,000 clones; 80% to 90% were counted once. 0.5% to 0.7% of the sample is taken by the ten largest.

V is pared back by 8 bases and J by 7 bases, with 12 bases lying between the germline termini. The CDR3 covers 13 residues, taking in both the cysteine and the phenylalanine. Just CDR3 DNA is preserved here, 39 bases in frame from base 1. CDR1 and CDR2 are read off the germline V gene as MNHEY and SVGAGI. This sequence was found in an adult with an advanced solid tumor such as melanoma, head and neck, liver or kidney cancer. The specimen comprised CD4+ or CD8+ T cells sorted from blood, sampled in a trial of the OX40 agonist ivuxolimab. The rearranged chain carries TRBV6-5 and TRBJ1-6; a weak D assignment points to TRBD1 (6 bases agree). Here is the DNA: TGTGCCAGCTTGGGGGGCCCGAATTCACCCCTCCACTTT. This is translated as CASLGGPNSPLHF.